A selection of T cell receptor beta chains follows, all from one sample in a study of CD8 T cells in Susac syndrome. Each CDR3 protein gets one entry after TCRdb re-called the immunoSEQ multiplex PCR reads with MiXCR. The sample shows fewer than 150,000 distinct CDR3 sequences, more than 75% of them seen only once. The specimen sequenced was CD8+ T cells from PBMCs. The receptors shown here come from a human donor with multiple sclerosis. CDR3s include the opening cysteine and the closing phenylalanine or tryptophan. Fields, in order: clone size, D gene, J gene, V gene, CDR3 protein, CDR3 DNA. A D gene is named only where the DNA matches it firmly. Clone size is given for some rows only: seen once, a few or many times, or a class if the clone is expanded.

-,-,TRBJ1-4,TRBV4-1,CASSQDRVTNEKLFF,TGCGCCAGCAGCCAAGATAGGGTGACTAATGAAAAACTGTTTTTT
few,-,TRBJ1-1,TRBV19,CASIQGGTEAFF,TGTGCCAGTATCCAAGGGGGCACTGAAGCTTTCTTT
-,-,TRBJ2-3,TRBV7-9,CASSHDRINTDTQYF,TGTGCCAGCAGCCATGACAGGATCAACACAGATACGCAGTATTTT
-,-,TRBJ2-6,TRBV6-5,CASSFLLGSGANVLTF,TGTGCCAGCAGTTTCCTCTTAGGTTCGGGGGCCAACGTCCTGACTTTC
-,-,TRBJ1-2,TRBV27,CASSGNSNYGYTF,TGTGCCAGCAGTGGGAATTCTAACTATGGCTACACCTTC
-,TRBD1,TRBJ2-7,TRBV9,CASSEGQGETYEQYF,TGTGCCAGCAGCGAAGGACAGGGGGAAACCTACGAGCAGTACTTC
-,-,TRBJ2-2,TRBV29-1,CSVLGNTGELFF,TGCAGCGTTTTAGGGAACACCGGGGAGCTGTTTTTT
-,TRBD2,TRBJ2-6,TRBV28,CASTETRGGVNVLTF,TGTGCCAGCACTGAAACACGGGGGGGAGTCAACGTCCTGACTTTC
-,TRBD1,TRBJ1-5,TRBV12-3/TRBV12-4,CASSPWDRVNQPQHF,TGTGCCAGCAGTCCTTGGGACAGGGTGAATCAGCCCCAGCATTTT
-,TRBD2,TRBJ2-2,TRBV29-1,CSGTSGSANTGELFF,TGCAGCGGAACTAGCGGGTCCGCGAACACCGGGGAGCTGTTTTTT
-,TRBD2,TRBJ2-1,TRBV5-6,CASSDGTSDYNEQFF,TGTGCCAGCAGCGACGGGACTAGCGACTACAATGAGCAGTTCTTC
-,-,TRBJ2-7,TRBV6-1,CASTWAYEQYF,TGTGCCAGCACATGGGCCTACGAGCAGTACTTC
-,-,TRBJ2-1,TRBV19,CASSIVAGSYNEQFF,TGTGCCAGTAGTATAGTGGCTGGGTCCTACAATGAGCAGTTCTTC
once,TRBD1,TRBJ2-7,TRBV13,CASSFLGQEYEQYF,TGTGCCAGCAGCTTCCTTGGACAGGAGTACGAGCAGTACTTC
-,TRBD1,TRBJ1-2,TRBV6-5,CASSYSAQGAKYGYTF,TGTGCCAGCAGTTACTCGGCACAGGGGGCGAAGTATGGCTACACCTTC
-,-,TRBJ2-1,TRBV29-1,CSVGSHEGTNEQFF,TGCAGCGTCGGGTCTCACGAAGGAACCAATGAGCAGTTCTTC
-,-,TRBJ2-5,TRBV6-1,CASSELGFQETQYF,TGTGCCAGCAGTGAACTCGGGTTTCAAGAGACCCAGTACTTC
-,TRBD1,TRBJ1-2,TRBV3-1,CASSQTGSYGYTF,TGTGCCAGCAGCCAGACAGGGAGCTATGGCTACACCTTC
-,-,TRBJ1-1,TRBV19,CASSEDSESFKAFF,TGTGCCAGTAGTGAAGACAGCGAGTCGTTTAAGGCTTTCTTT
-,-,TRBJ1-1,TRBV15,CTTSLRSNTEAFF,TGTACCACCAGCCTAAGGAGCAACACTGAAGCTTTCTTT
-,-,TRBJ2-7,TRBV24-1,CATSDYSSYEQYF,TGTGCCACCAGTGACTATTCGTCCTACGAGCAGTACTTC
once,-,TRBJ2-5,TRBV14,CASSQGEVETQYF,TGTGCCAGCAGCCAAGGGGAGGTGGAGACCCAGTACTTC
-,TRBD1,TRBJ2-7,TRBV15,CATSRGTGPHEQYF,TGTGCCACCAGCAGAGGGACAGGGCCCCACGAGCAGTACTTC
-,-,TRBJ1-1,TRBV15,CATMESGRGGTEAFF,TGTGCCACAATGGAATCGGGCAGGGGAGGAACTGAAGCTTTCTTT
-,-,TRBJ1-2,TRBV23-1,CASTNTAPGYTF,TGCGCCAGCACCAACACAGCTCCAGGCTACACCTTC
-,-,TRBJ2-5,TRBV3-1,CASSQETQYF,TGTGCCAGCAGCCAAGAGACCCAGTACTTC
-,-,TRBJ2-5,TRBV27,CASQGGGETQYF,TGTGCCTCACAGGGAGGCGGGGAGACCCAGTACTTC
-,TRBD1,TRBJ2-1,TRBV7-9,CASLGQGHSSYNEQFF,TGTGCCAGCCTCGGACAGGGTCATAGCTCCTACAATGAGCAGTTCTTC
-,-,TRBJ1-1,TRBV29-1,CSATRDNMEAFF,TGCAGCGCAACAAGGGACAACATGGAAGCTTTCTTT
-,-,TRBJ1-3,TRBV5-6,CASSLGASAIYF,TGTGCCAGCAGCTTGGGCGCCTCGGCCATATATTTT
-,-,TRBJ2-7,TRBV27,CASSLFGRYSYEQYF,TGTGCCAGCAGTTTATTCGGGCGCTACTCCTACGAGCAGTACTTC
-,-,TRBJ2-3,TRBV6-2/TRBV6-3,CASSYSIRTSTDTQYF,TGTGCCAGCAGTTATTCCATACGGACTAGCACAGATACGCAGTATTTT
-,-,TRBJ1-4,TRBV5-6,CASSLGLQGVPNEKLFF,TGTGCCAGCAGCTTGGGCCTACAGGGAGTGCCTAATGAAAAACTGTTTTTT
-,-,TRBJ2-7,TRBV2,CASSASIRSSYEQYF,TGTGCCAGCAGTGCATCGATACGGAGCTCCTACGAGCAGTACTTC
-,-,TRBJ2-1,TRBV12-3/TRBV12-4,CASSWGDPYNEQFF,TGTGCCAGCAGTTGGGGGGACCCCTACAATGAGCAGTTCTTC
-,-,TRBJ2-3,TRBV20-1,CSARGATDTQYF,TGCAGTGCAAGGGGAGCCACAGATACGCAGTATTTT
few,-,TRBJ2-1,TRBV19,CASSMVELASQFF,TGTGCCAGTAGTATGGTGGAACTAGCCTCGCAGTTCTTC
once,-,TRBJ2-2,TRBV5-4,CASSLASYTGELFF,TGTGCCAGCAGCTTGGCCTCGTACACCGGGGAGCTGTTTTTT
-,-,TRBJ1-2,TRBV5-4,CASSLQGLGGYTF,TGTGCCAGCAGCCTACAGGGATTGGGTGGCTACACCTTC
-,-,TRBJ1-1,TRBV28,CASSGRGTEAFF,TGTGCCAGCAGCGGGAGGGGCACTGAAGCTTTCTTT
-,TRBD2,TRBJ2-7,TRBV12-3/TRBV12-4,CASSFLLAGGAEQYF,TGTGCCAGCAGTTTCCTCCTAGCGGGAGGGGCCGAGCAGTACTTC
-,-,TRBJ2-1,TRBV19,CASTPYGGYNEQFF,TGTGCCAGTACCCCTTACGGGGGCTACAATGAGCAGTTCTTC
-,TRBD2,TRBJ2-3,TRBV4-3,CASSPGTSGGDTQYF,TGCGCCAGCAGCCCCGGGACTAGCGGGGGAGATACGCAGTATTTT
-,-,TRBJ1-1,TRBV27,CASSYAGARTEAFF,TGTGCCAGCAGTTATGCAGGGGCACGCACTGAAGCTTTCTTT
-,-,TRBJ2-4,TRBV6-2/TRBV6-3,CASSYSTARLENIQYF,TGTGCCAGCAGTTACTCAACGGCCCGGCTAGAGAACATTCAGTACTTC
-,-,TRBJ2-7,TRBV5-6,CASSLGTAPSYEQYF,TGTGCCAGCAGCTTGGGGACAGCCCCCTCCTACGAGCAGTACTTC
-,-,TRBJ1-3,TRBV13,CASGPKTNSGGNTIYF,TGTGCCAGCGGTCCAAAGACCAACAGTGGAGGAAACACCATATATTTT
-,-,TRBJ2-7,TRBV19,CASSLGTRMEQYF,TGTGCCAGTAGCCTAGGGACCCGCATGGAGCAGTACTTC
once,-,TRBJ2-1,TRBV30,CAWSVGEQFF,TGTGCCTGGAGTGTAGGTGAGCAGTTCTTC